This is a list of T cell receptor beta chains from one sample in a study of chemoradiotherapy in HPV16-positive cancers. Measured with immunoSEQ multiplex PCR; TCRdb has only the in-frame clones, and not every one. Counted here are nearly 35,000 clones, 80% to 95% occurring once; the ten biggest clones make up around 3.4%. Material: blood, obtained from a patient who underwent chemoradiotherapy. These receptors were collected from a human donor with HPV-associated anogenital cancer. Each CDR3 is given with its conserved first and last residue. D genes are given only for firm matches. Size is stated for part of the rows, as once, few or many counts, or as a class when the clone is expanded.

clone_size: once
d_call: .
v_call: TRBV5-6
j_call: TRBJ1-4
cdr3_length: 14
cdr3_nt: TGTGCCAGCAGCTTGTTCGGGGCAGAAGAAAAACTGTTTTTT
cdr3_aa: CASSLFGAEEKLFF

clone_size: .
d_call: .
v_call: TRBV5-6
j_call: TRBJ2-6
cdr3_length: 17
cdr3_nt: TGTGCCAGCAAGTGGGGTAGGGCCCTCTCTGGGGCCAACGTCCTGACTTTC
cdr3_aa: CASKWGRALSGANVLTF

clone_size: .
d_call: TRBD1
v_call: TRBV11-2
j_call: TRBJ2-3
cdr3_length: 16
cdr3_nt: TGTGCCAGCAGCTTACCCGACAGGGGGACGACAGATACGCAGTATTTT
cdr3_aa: CASSLPDRGTTDTQYF

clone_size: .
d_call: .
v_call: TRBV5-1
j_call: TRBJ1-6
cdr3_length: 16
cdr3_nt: TGCGCCAGCAGCCGCCAGGCGACCGGCTATAATTCACCCCTCCACTTT
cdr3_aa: CASSRQATGYNSPLHF

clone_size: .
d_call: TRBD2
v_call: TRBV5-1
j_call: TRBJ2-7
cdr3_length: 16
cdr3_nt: TGCGCCAGCAGCGGAGGGACTAGCGGGGGGGCTCGCGAGCAGTACTTC
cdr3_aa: CASSGGTSGGAREQYF

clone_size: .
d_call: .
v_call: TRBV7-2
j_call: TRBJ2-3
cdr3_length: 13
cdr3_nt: TGTGCCAGCAGCTTAGGGTGGAGGGATACGCAGTATTTT
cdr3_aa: CASSLGWRDTQYF

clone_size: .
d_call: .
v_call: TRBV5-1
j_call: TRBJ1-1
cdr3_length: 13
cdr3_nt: TGCGCCAGCAGCTTGCAGGGGAACACTGAAGCTTTCTTT
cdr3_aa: CASSLQGNTEAFF

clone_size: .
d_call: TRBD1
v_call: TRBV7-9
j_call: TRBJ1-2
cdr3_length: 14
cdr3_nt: TGTGCCAGCAGCCGGACAGGGATCGACTATGGCTACACCTTC
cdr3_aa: CASSRTGIDYGYTF

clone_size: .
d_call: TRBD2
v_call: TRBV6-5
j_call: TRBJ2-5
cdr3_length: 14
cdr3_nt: TGTGCCAGCAGCATGACTAGCGGGGAGGAGACCCAGTACTTC
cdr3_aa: CASSMTSGEETQYF

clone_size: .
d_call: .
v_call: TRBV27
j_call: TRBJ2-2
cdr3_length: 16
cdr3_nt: TGTGCCAGCAGTTCCCACCCCGGGGCCGGGACCGGGGAGCTGTTTTTT
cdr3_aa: CASSSHPGAGTGELFF

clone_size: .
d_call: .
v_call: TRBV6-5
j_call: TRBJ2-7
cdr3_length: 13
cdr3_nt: TGTGCCAGCAGAAAAGGGCAATCCTACGAGCAGTACTTC
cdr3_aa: CASRKGQSYEQYF

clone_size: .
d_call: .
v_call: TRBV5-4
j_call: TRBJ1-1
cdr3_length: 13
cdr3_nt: TGTGCCAGCAGCTTGGGGGCTGGCACTGAAGCTTTCTTT
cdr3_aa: CASSLGAGTEAFF

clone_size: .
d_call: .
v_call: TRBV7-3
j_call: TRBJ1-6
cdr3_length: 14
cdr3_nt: TGTGCCAGCAGCTCGGACAGCTATAATTCACCCCTCCACTTT
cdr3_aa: CASSSDSYNSPLHF

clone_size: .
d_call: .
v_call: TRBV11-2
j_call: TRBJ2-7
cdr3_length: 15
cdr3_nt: TGTGCCAGCAGCCCGCTGGAGTTATCGTCCTACGAGCAGTACTTC
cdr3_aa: CASSPLELSSYEQYF

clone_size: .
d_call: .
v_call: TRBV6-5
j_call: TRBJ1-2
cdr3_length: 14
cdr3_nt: TGTGCCAGCTGGGGGGGCGGAGTTAACTATGGCTACACCTTC
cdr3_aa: CASWGGGVNYGYTF

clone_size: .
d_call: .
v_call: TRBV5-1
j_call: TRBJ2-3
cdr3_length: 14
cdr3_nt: TGCGCCAGCAGAACAGGACTAACCACAGATACGCAGTATTTT
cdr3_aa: CASRTGLTTDTQYF

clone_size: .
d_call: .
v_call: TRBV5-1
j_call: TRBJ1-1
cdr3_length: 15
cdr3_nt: TGCGCCAGCACGCCCCAGCGGGGGCGGAACACTGAAGCTTTCTTT
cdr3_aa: CASTPQRGRNTEAFF

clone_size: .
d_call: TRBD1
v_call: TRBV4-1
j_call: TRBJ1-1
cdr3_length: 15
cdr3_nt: TGCGCCAGCAGCCAACCGGACAGGCTTTGGACTGAAGCTTTCTTT
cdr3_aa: CASSQPDRLWTEAFF

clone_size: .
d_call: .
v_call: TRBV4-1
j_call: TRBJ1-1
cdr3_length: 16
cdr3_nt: TGCGCCAGCAGCCCAAGACAAGGGCTGCTAAACACTGAAGCTTTCTTT
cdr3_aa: CASSPRQGLLNTEAFF

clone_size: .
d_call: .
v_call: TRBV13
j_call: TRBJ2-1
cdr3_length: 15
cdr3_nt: TGTGCCAGCTCGGGCGGGACCCCATCCTACAATGAGCAGTTCTTC
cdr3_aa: CASSGGTPSYNEQFF